The 19 T cell receptor beta chains given below trace back to one sample, sequenced in a study of T-cell memory formation after mild COVID-19. TCRdb re-called the 5' RACE reads through MiXCR, storing one row per CDR3 protein. The table shows about 110,000 distinct CDR3 sequences, with around 17% occurring only once. The sample taken for sequencing was PBMCs or a T cell subset sorted from them (not recorded which). The receptor source for this set is a man aged 18 to 30 who had mild COVID-19 (a few samples of this study predate the infection). Cell type and time point are not known.

This clonotype was recorded at least ten times. The genes are TRBV7-2 and TRBJ2-5; the match to TRBD2 covers 8 bases. The J segment lost 7 bases and the V segment lost 0 bases, leaving 7 bases of the junction unmatched. The CDR3 has 15 residues. Germline V gene lookup returns CDR1 SGHTA and CDR2 FQGNSA. The chain's CDR3 is CASSLASGTSGTQYF. CDR3 in DNA: TGTGCCAGCAGCTTAGCGTCTGGGACTAGTGGGACCCAGTACTTC.

The table lists this clonotype with a few counts. This chain joins TRBV7-3 and TRBJ2-3; TRBD2 aligns across 11 bases. The CDR3 sequence is 16 residues long. CDR1 and CDR2 (germline): SGHTA, FQGTGA. V trimming: 5 bases; J trimming: 1 base; junction bases outside the gene matches: 5. CDR3 sequence reads: CASSIGTSGRTDTQYF. CDR3 nucleotides: TGTGCCAGCAGCATCGGGACTAGCGGACGCACAGATACGCAGTATTTT. The whole variable domain, remainder taken from reference TRBV7-3 and TRBJ2-3, is GAGVSQTPSNKVTEKGKYVELRCDPISGHTALYWYRQSLGQGPEFLIYFQGTGAADDSGLPNDRFFAVRPEGSVSTLKIQRTERGDSAVYLCASSIGTSGRTDTQYFGPGTRLTVL.

This clonotype was found a few times. The CDR3 bases are TGTGCCAGCAGCGGGGGGGGAACCTCGAACACTGAAGCTTTCTTT. This translates into CASSGGGTSNTEAFF. V gene TRBV9 combines with J gene TRBJ1-1; D may be TRBD1 (5 bases). V was clipped by 3 bases and J by 1 base, with 13 bases between them. Germline lookup yields CDR1 SGDLS and CDR2 YYNGEE. The CDR3 contains 15 residues.

This clonotype has more than one count but fewer than ten. The chain employs TRBV9 and TRBJ2-3; tentative D call: TRBD2 (7 bases). Looked up from germline, CDR1 is SGDLS and CDR2 is YYNGEE. The CDR3 runs to 16 residues. V lost 4 bases, J lost 2 bases, and 17 bases lay in between. Written as DNA, the CDR3 is TGTGCCAGCAGCTTGGGAGGGGGACTTTACACAGATACGCAGTATTTT. Protein: CASSLGGGLYTDTQYF.

This clonotype was seen only a few times. The chain combines TRBV10-3 with TRBJ2-7; the D is unclear. This CDR3 has 11 amino acids. Per the germline V gene, CDR1 is ENHRY and CDR2 is SYGVKD. The ends were cut back, 6 bases at V and 3 bases at J, with 6 bases in the middle. The CDR3 region has the DNA TGTGCCATCAGGGATTACTACGAGCAGTACTTC. This gives the protein CAIRDYYEQYF.

The genes are TRBV20-1 and TRBJ1-5; the D gene is possibly TRBD1 (5 bases). V lost 0 bases and J 0 bases, leaving 12 bases between the germline ends. This CDR3 is 16 amino acids long. Germline lookup yields CDR1 DFQATT and CDR2 SNEGSKA (reference sequence). CDR3 DNA sequence: TGCAGTGCTAGAGAGTTGGGCAGGGATAGCAATCAGCCCCAGCATTTT. It encodes CSARELGRDSNQPQHF.

This chain connects TRBV5-1 to TRBJ1-2; D is ambiguous. CDR1 and CDR2 (germline): SGHRS, YFSETQ. This CDR3 region has 15 residues. Deletions cut 2 bases from V and 1 base from J, with 12 bases between. CDR3 region: CASSFGQSDNYGYTF. The CDR3 region has the DNA TGCGCCAGCAGCTTTGGCCAGAGCGATAACTATGGCTACACCTTC. Drawing the rest from reference TRBV5-1 and TRBJ1-2, the complete variable domain is KAGVTQTPRYLIKTRGQQVTLSCSPISGHRSVSWYQQTPGQGLQFLFEYFSETQRNKGNFPGRFSGRQFSNSRSEMNVSTLELGDSALYLCASSFGQSDNYGYTFGSGTRLTVV.

At least ten counts were recorded for this clonotype. The genes are TRBV14 and TRBJ2-1; D is undetermined. CDR1 and CDR2 (germline): SGHDN, FVKESK. Trimming shortened V by 0 bases and J by 15 bases, and 15 bases separated the two germline ends. This CDR3 has 13 amino acids. CDR3 in DNA: TGTGCCAGCAGCCAAGATGTGGAGAGCCGAGTGTTCTTC. This encodes CASSQDVESRVFF.

This clonotype has a count of ten or more. The genes are TRBV2 and TRBJ2-2; perhaps TRBD2 as D (5 bases). V was cut by 8 bases and J by 2 bases, with 9 bases left in between. There are 13 residues in the CDR3. The germline CDR1 and CDR2 sequences are SNHLY and FYNNEI. Here the CDR3 DNA reads TGTGCCAGCCTTAGACTAAACACCGGGGAGCTGTTTTTT. It encodes CASLRLNTGELFF. The whole variable domain, filled in from reference TRBV2 and TRBJ2-2, reads EPEVTQTPSHQVTQMGQEVILRCVPISNHLYFYWYRQILGQKVEFLVSFYNNEISEKSEIFDDQFSVERPDGSNFTLKIRSTKLEDSAMYFCASLRLNTGELFFGEGSRLTVL.

The gene calls are TRBV6-2 or TRBV6-3 and TRBJ2-5; D is undetermined. With 2 bases removed from V and 5 bases from J, the gap between germline ends came to 6 bases. This CDR3 has 12 amino acids. The germline V gene has CDR1 MNHEY and CDR2 SVGEGT. The CDR3 DNA reads TGTGCCAGCAGTTACATCGGCGAGACCCAGTACTTC. Amino acid sequence: CASSYIGETQYF.

This clonotype was seen many times. The chain uses TRBV5-1 and TRBJ2-4; the D call may be TRBD1 or TRBD2 (5 bases each). Germline values: CDR1 SGHRS, CDR2 YFSETQ. V was shortened by 3 bases and J by 1 base, with 8 bases between the two germline ends. CDR3 length equals 14 residues. CDR3 nucleotide sequence: TGCGCCAGCAGCTGGGACGTCGCCAAAAACATTCAGTACTTC. Amino acids: CASSWDVAKNIQYF.

The rearrangement uses TRBV4-3 and TRBJ1-1; tentative D call: TRBD1 (5 bases). The germline V and J ends were trimmed by 3 bases and 1 base, with 12 bases remaining between them. The CDR3 spans 15 residues. Germline V gene data show CDR1 as LGHNA and CDR2 as YSLEER. CDR3 bases: TGCGCCAGCAGCCACCCCGGGACTCCGAACACTGAAGCTTTCTTT. It codes for CASSHPGTPNTEAFF.

The genes are TRBV3-1 and TRBJ2-1; no clear D gene. Germline V lookup: CDR1 LGHDT, CDR2 YNNKEL (reference sequence). The ends were cut back, 4 bases at V and 8 bases at J, with 15 bases in the middle. The CDR3 has 14 amino acids. CDR3 in DNA: TGTGCCAGCAGCCTCACCGCAGGTAGATATGAGCAGTTCTTC. Residues: CASSLTAGRYEQFF.

The chain is built from TRBV5-1 and TRBJ2-5; 11 nucleotides line up with TRBD1. CDR1 is SGHRS and CDR2 is YFSETQ in the germline V gene. The V and J ends lost 2 bases and 2 bases, in that order; junction bases with no gene match: 5. This CDR3 has 16 amino acids. The chain's CDR3 is CASSFGDRGDQETQYF. The CDR3 region has the DNA TGCGCCAGCAGCTTCGGGGACAGGGGGGATCAAGAGACCCAGTACTTC.

This clonotype was seen more than once but under ten times. The chain employs TRBV27 and TRBJ2-1; a weak D match, TRBD2 (5 bases). The V gene's germline CDR1 is MNHEY and CDR2 SMNVEV (reference sequence). Trimming removed 1 base at V and 2 bases at J, with 9 bases between. CDR3 length: 15 amino acids. The CDR3 protein is CASSLLGGPYNEQFF. The CDR3 region has the DNA TGTGCCAGCAGTTTATTAGGAGGCCCCTACAATGAGCAGTTCTTC.

The table lists this clonotype with a few counts. V gene TRBV20-1 combines with J gene TRBJ2-3, with TRBD2 matching over 9 bases. Per the germline V gene, CDR1 is DFQATT and CDR2 is SNEGSKA (reference sequence). Unmatched junction bases numbered 2, after V lost 1 base and J lost 0 bases. The CDR3 covers 15 residues. The CDR3 region is CSARVSGGSTDTQYF. DNA of the CDR3: TGCAGTGCTAGAGTTAGCGGGGGCAGCACAGATACGCAGTATTTT.

This clonotype was picked up many times. CDR3: CASSFSRDTQYF. The CDR3 nucleotides are TGTGCCAGCAGCTTTTCCCGCGATACGCAGTATTTT. The chain joins TRBV11-2 to TRBJ2-3; D gene ambiguous. The CDR3 sequence is 12 residues long. Germline V lookup: CDR1 SGHAT, CDR2 FQNNGV. V lost 3 bases to trimming and J lost 6 bases, with 7 bases between them.

The chain joins TRBV12-3 or TRBV12-4 to TRBJ2-3; 9 positions agree with TRBD2. J was trimmed by 7 bases and V by 0 bases; bases with no gene match: 11. The CDR3 has 17 residues. This chain's CDR3 is CASSLARGASGANTQYF. The CDR3 DNA is TGTGCCAGCAGTTTAGCGCGGGGGGCTAGCGGGGCCAATACGCAGTATTTT.

This clonotype was recorded at least ten times. The chain is built from TRBV4-1 and TRBJ2-7; the match to TRBD2 covers 10 bases. The CDR3 is 13 residues long. CDR1 and CDR2 (germline): MGHRA, YSYEKL. Trimming at V came to 4 bases and at J to 10 bases, leaving 7 bases not matched to a gene. The CDR3 loop reads CASSLGTSDFQYF. The CDR3 nucleotides read TGCGCCAGCAGCCTGGGGACTAGCGACTTCCAGTACTTC.